These 5 T cell receptor beta chains originate from one sample sequenced in a study of response to subunit inactivated influenza vaccine. From the RT-PCR reads, TCRdb called clonotypes with MiXCR, one entry per CDR3 protein. This repertoire shows hundreds of thousands of distinct CDR3 sequences, over 9% found once; its top ten account for roughly 11%. These sequences were also reported in another study, on T cells expressing NK-cell markers. That work adds: For TCR beta, cDNA was produced by 5'RACE template switching with UMIs.

The material was PBMCs from blood, obtained on the day of vaccination. These receptors originate from a man aged 50-59 years who received an inactivated influenza vaccine.

This clonotype was counted between two and nine times. The chain joins TRBV4-2 to TRBJ1-6; the D is unclear. Germline V lookup: CDR1 LGHNA, CDR2 YNFKEQ. This CDR3 has 16 amino acids. Trimming left V 0 bases short and J 4 bases short, with 10 bases between. CDR3 sequence: CASSQDMAIYNSPLHF. The CDR3 DNA reads TGTGCCAGCAGCCAAGATATGGCAATTTATAATTCACCCCTCCACTTT.

This clonotype was recorded a few times. The CDR3 reads CSVDPGTGSYEQYF. The CDR3 DNA reads TGCAGCGTTGACCCCGGGACAGGGTCCTACGAGCAGTACTTC. The chain combines TRBV29-1 with TRBJ2-7; 9 positions match TRBD1. Germline V lookup: CDR1 SQVTM, CDR2 ANQGSEA. This CDR3 has 14 residues. J lost 1 base, V lost 3 bases, and 4 bases had no gene match.

DNA for the CDR3: TGTGCCAGCAGCCAAGTCAGGGGGACTGAAGCTTTCTTT. It is translated as CASSQVRGTEAFF. The chain couples TRBV3-1 to TRBJ1-1, with TRBD1 identical over 7 bases. The CDR3 loop spans 13 amino acids. Germline values: CDR1 LGHDT, CDR2 YNNKEL (reference sequence). V was clipped by 1 base and J by 5 bases; unmatched bases: 1.

This clonotype was detected ten times or more. V and J are TRBV7-9 and TRBJ1-3, with a possible D match to TRBD1 (5 bases). The CDR3 has 17 amino acids. V lost 0 bases and J 0 bases, leaving 12 bases between the germline ends. Germline V CDR1 and CDR2: SEHNR, FQNEAQ (reference sequence). CDR3 DNA sequence: TGTGCCAGCAGCTTAGCGGGGGACTTTGGCTCTGGAAACACCATATATTTT. Residues: CASSLAGDFGSGNTIYF.

The chain combines TRBV7-9 with TRBJ2-7, with 11 bases identical to TRBD1. V gave up 7 bases and J gave up 3 bases; unmatched junction bases: 5. The CDR3 is made up of 14 amino acids. CDR1 and CDR2 (germline): SEHNR, FQNEAQ (reference sequence). CDR3 residues: CASTSGTGGYEQYF. The CDR3 DNA follows: TGTGCCAGCACCTCCGGGACAGGGGGCTACGAGCAGTACTTC.